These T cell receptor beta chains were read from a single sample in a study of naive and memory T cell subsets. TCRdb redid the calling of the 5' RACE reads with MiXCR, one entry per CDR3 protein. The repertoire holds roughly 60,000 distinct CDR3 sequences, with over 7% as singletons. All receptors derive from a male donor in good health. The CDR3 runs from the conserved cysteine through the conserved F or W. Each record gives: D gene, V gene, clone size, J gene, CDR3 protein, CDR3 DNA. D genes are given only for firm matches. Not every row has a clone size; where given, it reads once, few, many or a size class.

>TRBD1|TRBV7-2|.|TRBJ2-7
CASSLVPGGTYEQYF
TGTGCCAGCAGCTTAGTTCCAGGGGGTACCTACGAGCAGTACTTC
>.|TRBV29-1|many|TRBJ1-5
CSARGGGNQPQHF
TGCAGCGCGAGAGGCGGGGGCAATCAGCCCCAGCATTTT
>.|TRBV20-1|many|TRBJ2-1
CSARFPVGQFF
TGCAGTGCTAGGTTCCCGGTGGGGCAGTTCTTC
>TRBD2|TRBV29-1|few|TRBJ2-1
CSVLLSGRGSYNEQFF
TGCAGCGTTCTCCTTAGCGGGAGGGGGTCCTACAATGAGCAGTTCTTC
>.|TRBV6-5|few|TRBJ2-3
CASSYSRWSGRGPDTQYF
TGTGCCAGCAGTTACTCGAGATGGTCGGGGCGCGGCCCAGATACGCAGTATTTT
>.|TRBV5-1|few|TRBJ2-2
CASSLPGPRDTGELFF
TGCGCCAGCAGCTTGCCGGGGCCCAGGGACACCGGGGAGCTGTTTTTT
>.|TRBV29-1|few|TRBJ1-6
CSVAGDDNSPLHF
TGCAGCGTTGCGGGGGATGATAATTCACCCCTCCACTTT
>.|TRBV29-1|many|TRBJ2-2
CGCGGRRIGELFF
TGCGGATGTGGTGGGAGACGGATCGGGGAGCTGTTTTTT
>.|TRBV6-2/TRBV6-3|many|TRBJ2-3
CASKLWEMDTQYF
TGTGCCAGCAAATTGTGGGAAATGGATACGCAGTATTTT
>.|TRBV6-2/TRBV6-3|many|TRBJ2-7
CASSRGQMGSYEQYF
TGTGCCAGCAGCCGTGGACAGATGGGCTCCTACGAGCAGTACTTC
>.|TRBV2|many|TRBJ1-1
CASSDQGMNTEAFF
TGTGCCAGCAGTGATCAAGGTATGAACACTGAAGCTTTCTTT
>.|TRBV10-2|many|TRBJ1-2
CASSTALANYGYTF
TGCGCCAGCAGTACAGCTTTAGCTAACTATGGCTACACCTTC
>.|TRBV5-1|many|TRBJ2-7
CASSLAGLRYEQYF
TGCGCCAGCAGCTTGGCTGGTCTACGCTACGAGCAGTACTTC
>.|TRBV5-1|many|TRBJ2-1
CASSLVYGDNEQFF
TGCGCCAGCAGCTTGGTTTACGGAGACAATGAGCAGTTCTTC
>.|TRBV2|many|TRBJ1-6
CASTWTDGNSPLHF
TGTGCCAGCACCTGGACGGACGGGAATTCACCCCTCCACTTT
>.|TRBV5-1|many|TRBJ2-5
CASSLALSGETQYF
TGCGCCAGCAGCTTGGCCCTAAGCGGCGAGACCCAGTACTTC
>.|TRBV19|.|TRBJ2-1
CASSNRNSYNEQFF
TGTGCCAGTAGTAACAGAAATTCCTACAATGAGCAGTTCTTC